This entry is about one TCR beta chain. The data originate from a study of blood T cell repertoires in COVID-19. As processed by the authors: From reference gene primer amplification, estimates of nucleated cell counts were derived. Sequencing used immunoSEQ multiplex PCR; TCRdb keeps in-frame clones, though not all of them. Clonal size and the V and J genes are those of that table, whereas D and trimming came from the DNA. Here the sample spans about 170,000 clones, about 85% being singletons. The germline gives CDR1 KGHSH, CDR2 LQKENI. The CDR3 extends over 14 amino acids. After removal of 8 bases from V and 7 bases from J, the junction contained 8 bases not matched to a gene.

The clonotype was recovered from a woman of 80 years or more with COVID-19, enrolled during active disease. Sequenced sample: peripheral blood. The rearrangement joins TRBV18 to TRBJ1-6; 7 nucleotides agree with TRBD1. The CDR3 nucleotides read TGTGCCAGCCCTGGGGACAGTCAAAATTCACCCCTCCACTTT. Its translation: CASPGDSQNSPLHF.